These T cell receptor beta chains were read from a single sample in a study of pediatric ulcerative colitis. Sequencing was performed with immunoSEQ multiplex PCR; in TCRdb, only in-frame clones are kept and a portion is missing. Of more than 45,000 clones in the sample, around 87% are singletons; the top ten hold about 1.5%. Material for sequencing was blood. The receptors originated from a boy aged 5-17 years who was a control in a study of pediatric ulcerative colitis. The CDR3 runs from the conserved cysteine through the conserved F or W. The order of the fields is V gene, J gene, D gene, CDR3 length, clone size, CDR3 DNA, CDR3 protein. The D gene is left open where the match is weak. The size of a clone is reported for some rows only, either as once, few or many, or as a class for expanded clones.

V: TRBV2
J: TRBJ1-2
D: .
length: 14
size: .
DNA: TGTGCCAGCACGCGACAGATAGTTAACTATGGCTACACCTTC
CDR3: CASTRQIVNYGYTF

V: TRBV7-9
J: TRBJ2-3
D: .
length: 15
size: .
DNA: TGTGCCAGCAGCTGCTGGACCCGGGACACAGATACGCAGTATTTT
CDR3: CASSCWTRDTDTQYF

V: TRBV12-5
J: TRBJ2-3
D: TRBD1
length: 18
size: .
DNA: TGTGCTAGTGGTTTGACCCGGACAGGGTTAGATAGCACAGATACGCAGTATTTT
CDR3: CASGLTRTGLDSTDTQYF

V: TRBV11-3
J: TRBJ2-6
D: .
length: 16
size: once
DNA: TGTGCCAGCAGCTTTGGTAGGGCCTCTGGGGCCAACGTCCTGACTTTC
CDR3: CASSFGRASGANVLTF

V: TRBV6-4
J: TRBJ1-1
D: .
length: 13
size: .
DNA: TGTGCCAGCAGTGACGAGGGAGGGACTGAAGCTTTCTTT
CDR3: CASSDEGGTEAFF

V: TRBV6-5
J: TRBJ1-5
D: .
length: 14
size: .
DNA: TGTGCCAGCAGCAACAGGGCTTTGGGTCAGCCCCAGCATTTT
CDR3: CASSNRALGQPQHF

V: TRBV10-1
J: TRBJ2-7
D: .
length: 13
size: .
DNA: TGCGCCAGCATGGACAGCCTATTTTACGAGCAGTACTTC
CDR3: CASMDSLFYEQYF

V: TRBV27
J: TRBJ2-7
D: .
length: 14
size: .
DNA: TGTGCCAGCAGTTTTGGTGGGTCTTCATACGAGCAGTACTTC
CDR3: CASSFGGSSYEQYF

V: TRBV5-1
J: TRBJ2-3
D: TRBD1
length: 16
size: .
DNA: TGCGCCAGCAGCTCGACCGGGACAGGGGTTGTGGATACGCAGTATTTT
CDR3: CASSSTGTGVVDTQYF

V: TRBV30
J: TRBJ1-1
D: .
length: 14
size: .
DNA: TGTGCCTGGAGTGGGGGGGAGGGGAGTACTGAAGCTTTCTTT
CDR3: CAWSGGEGSTEAFF

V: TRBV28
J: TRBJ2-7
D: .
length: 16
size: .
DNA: TGTGCCAGCAGCTCCCCAGACCCCGGGCAGGGGTACGAGCAGTACTTC
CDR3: CASSSPDPGQGYEQYF

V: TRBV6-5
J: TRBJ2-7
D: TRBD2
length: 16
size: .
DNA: TGTGCCAGCAGTAACTTTCGGGGGGGGCTCCCCTACGAGCAGTACTTC
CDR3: CASSNFRGGLPYEQYF

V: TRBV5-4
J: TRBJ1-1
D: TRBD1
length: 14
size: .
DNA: TGTGCCAGCAGCTCGGACAGGGTTAACACTGAAGCTTTCTTT
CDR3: CASSSDRVNTEAFF

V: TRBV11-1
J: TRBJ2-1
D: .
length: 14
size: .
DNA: TGTGCCAGCAGCACCGCCCCAACCTACGGTGAGCAGTTCTTC
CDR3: CASSTAPTYGEQFF

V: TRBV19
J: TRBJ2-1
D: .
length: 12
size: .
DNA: TGTGCCAGTAGTAAAAGGGACAATGAGCAGTTCTTC
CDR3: CASSKRDNEQFF

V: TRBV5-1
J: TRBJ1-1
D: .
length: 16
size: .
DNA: TGCGCCAGCAGCTTGGAGGAGGGAGGGGTTAAGACTGAAGCTTTCTTT
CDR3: CASSLEEGGVKTEAFF

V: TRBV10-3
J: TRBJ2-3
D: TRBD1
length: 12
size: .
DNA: TGTGGGGCAGGGGGAGGCACAGATACGCAGTATTTT
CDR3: CGAGGGTDTQYF

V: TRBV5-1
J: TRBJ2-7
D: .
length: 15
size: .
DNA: TGCGCCAGCAGCACCCTAAGGGGTCGGTCCTACGAGCAGTACTTC
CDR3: CASSTLRGRSYEQYF

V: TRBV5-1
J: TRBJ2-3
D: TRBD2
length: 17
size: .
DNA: TGCGCCAGCAGCTGGGCACTAGCGGGGGGGCCGGGAGATACGCAGTATTTT
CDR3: CASSWALAGGPGDTQYF

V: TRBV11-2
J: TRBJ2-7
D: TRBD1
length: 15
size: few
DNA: TGTGCCAGCAGCCAAGGGACAGGAATGTCCTACGAGCAGTACTTC
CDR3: CASSQGTGMSYEQYF

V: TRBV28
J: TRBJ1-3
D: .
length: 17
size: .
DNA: TGTGCCAGCAGTCCCATCGGGAGGTACAGCTCTGGAAACACCATATATTTT
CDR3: CASSPIGRYSSGNTIYF

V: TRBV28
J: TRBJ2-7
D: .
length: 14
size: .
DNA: TGTGCCAGCAGTGAAAGGCTAAGGGGCTACGAGCAGTACTTC
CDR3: CASSERLRGYEQYF

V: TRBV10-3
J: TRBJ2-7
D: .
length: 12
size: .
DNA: TGTGCCATCACCGAAGACAGCTACGAGCAGTACTTC
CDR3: CAITEDSYEQYF

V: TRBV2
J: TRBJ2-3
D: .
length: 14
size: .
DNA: TGTGCCAGCAAGGTCGAAATAGCCCCAGATACGCAGTATTTT
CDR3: CASKVEIAPDTQYF

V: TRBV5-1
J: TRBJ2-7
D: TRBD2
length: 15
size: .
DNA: TGCGCCAGCAGCTCCGCGGGGGGGTATACCTACGAGCAGTACTTC
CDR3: CASSSAGGYTYEQYF

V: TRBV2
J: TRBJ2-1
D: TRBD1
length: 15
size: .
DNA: TGTGCCAGCAGTGATCAGGGGGCTTTTTACAATGAGCAGTTCTTC
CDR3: CASSDQGAFYNEQFF

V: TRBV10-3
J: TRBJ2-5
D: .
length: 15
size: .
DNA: TGTGCCATCAGTGAGCCCCAAGGGACGGCGGAGACCCAGTACTTC
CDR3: CAISEPQGTAETQYF

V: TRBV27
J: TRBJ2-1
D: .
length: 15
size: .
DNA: TGTGCCAGCAGTTTAGAACAGGGAGCCTACAATGAGCAGTTCTTC
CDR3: CASSLEQGAYNEQFF

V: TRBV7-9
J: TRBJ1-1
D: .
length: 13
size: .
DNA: TGTGCCAGCAGCTTAGTAGGCAACACTGAAGCTTTCTTT
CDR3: CASSLVGNTEAFF

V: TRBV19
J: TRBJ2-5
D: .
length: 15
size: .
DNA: TGTGCCAGTAGTATAAACTCCGGGGGTGGGGAGACCCAGTACTTC
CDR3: CASSINSGGGETQYF

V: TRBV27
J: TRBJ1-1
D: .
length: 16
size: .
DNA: TGTGCCAGCAGGCCTACAGGGTATCGGATGAACACTGAAGCTTTCTTT
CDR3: CASRPTGYRMNTEAFF

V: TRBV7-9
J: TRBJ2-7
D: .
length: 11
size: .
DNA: TGTGCCAGCAGCTATACGGGCGAGCAGTACTTC
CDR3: CASSYTGEQYF

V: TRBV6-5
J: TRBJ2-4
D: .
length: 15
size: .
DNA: TGTGCCAGCAGTGCCCTAGGGGGAGCCAAAAACATTCAGTACTTC
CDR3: CASSALGGAKNIQYF

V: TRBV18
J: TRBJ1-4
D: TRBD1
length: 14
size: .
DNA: TGTGCCAGCGACCCGGGACAGGGGCCTGAAAAACTGTTTTTT
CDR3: CASDPGQGPEKLFF

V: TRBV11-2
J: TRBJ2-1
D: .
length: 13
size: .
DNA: TGTGCCAGCAGCTCGTTCGGTCCGGATGAGCAGTTCTTC
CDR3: CASSSFGPDEQFF

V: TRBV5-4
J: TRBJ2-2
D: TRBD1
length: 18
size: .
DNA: TGTGCCAGTACAGATACAAAAAACAGGGGGCTTCGGACCGGGGAGCTGTTTTTT
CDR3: CASTDTKNRGLRTGELFF

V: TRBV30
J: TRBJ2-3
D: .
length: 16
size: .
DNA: TGTGCCTGGAGTAGGGGGATGAGTGGCCTAAAGGATACGCAGTATTTT
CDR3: CAWSRGMSGLKDTQYF

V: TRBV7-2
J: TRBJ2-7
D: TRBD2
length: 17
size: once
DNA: TGTGCCAGCAGCTTCCGGACTAGCGGGGAAAGCTCCTACGAGCAGTACTTC
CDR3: CASSFRTSGESSYEQYF

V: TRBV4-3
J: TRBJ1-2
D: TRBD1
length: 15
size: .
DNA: TGCGCCAGCAGCCAAGGACAGGGGGCGGGGTATGGCTACACCTTC
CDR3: CASSQGQGAGYGYTF

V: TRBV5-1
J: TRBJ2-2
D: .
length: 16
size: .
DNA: TGCGCCAGCAGCTTGGAACGATTCCGATCCACCGGGGAGCTGTTTTTT
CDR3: CASSLERFRSTGELFF

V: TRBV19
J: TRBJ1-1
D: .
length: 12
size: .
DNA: TGTGCCAGTAGATTATCTGGGGATGAAGCTTTCTTT
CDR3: CASRLSGDEAFF

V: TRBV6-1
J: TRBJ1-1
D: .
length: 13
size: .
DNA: TGTGCCAGCAGTGAACGGGAAAACACTGAAGCTTTCTTT
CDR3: CASSERENTEAFF

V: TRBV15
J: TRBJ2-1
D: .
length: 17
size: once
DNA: TGTGCCACCAGCACCATGACCTTGTCGAGCTCCTACAATGAGCAGTTCTTC
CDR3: CATSTMTLSSSYNEQFF

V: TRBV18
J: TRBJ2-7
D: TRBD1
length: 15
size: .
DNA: TGTGCCAGCTCACCACGTGGACAGGGTTCCTACGAGCAGTACTTC
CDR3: CASSPRGQGSYEQYF